A single sample is the source of the 24 T cell receptor beta chains below, sequenced in a study of T cells in Graves' hyperthyroidism and ophthalmopathy. Authors of the study amplified TCR beta CDR3 regions from RNA transcripts. First-round RT-PCR with HTBI primers amplified the TCR CDR3 region. MiXCR, run by TCRdb on the multiplex PCR reads, gives a single entry per CDR3 protein. The table has about 200,000 distinct CDR3 sequences, around a sixth seen once; the top ten hold roughly 50%. The sequenced sample consisted of blood. These receptors were obtained from a woman aged 50 to 60 with Graves' hyperthyroidism.

In this sample, this clonotype turned up many times. The J gene is TRBJ2-1, the V gene TRBV5-1, with TRBD2 matching 11 bases. Trimming at V came to 9 bases and at J to 8 bases, leaving 7 bases not matched to a gene. There are 13 residues in the CDR3. The germline gives CDR1 SGHRS, CDR2 YFSETQ. The CDR3 sequence: CATRLLAGDEQFF. For the CDR3, the DNA is TGCGCCACCCGTTTACTAGCGGGAGATGAGCAGTTCTTC.

This clonotype was observed a handful of times. A read error may be the cause here, since a much bigger clone is one base away. This chain joins TRBV28 and TRBJ2-5; TRBD2 agrees at 14 bases. The CDR3 length is 15 residues. The V gene end was trimmed by 4 bases and the J gene end by 9 bases; junction bases not matched to a gene: 7. The germline CDR1 and CDR2 sequences are MDHEN and SYDVKM. Here the CDR3 DNA reads TGTGCCAGCAGTTCGGGACTAGCGGGAGTTGAGGCCCAGTACTTC. This gives the protein CASSSGLAGVEAQYF.

Points on this clonotype: One junction end disagrees with the germline gene, perhaps due to a read error. The genes are TRBV28 and TRBJ2-1, with TRBD2 matching 9 bases. This CDR3 comprises 15 residues. Germline V lookup: CDR1 MDHEN, CDR2 SYDVKM. The CDR3 nucleotides read TGTGCCAGCAGTTACACGGGGACTAGCTACGATGAGCAGTTCTTC. The encoded protein is CASSYTGTSYDEQFF.

This clonotype was recorded only once. This may be a read error: a much more frequent sequence differs by one nucleotide. Likely a read error: the CDR3 ends without its conserved phenylalanine or tryptophan. This sequence joins TRBV7-2 and TRBJ1-5, with D unresolved. The V gene's germline CDR1 is SGHTA and CDR2 FQGNSA. The CDR3 spans 14 residues. Deletions cut 1 base from V and 2 bases from J, with 6 bases between. CDR3 sequence reads: CASSLEAGNQPQHL. CDR3 coding DNA: TGTGCCAGCAGCTTAGAGGCGGGCAATCAGCCCCAGCATCTT.

J is TRBJ2-1 and V is TRBV6-2 or TRBV6-3; 14 positions match TRBD2. J gave up 0 bases and V 4 bases, and 5 bases lay outside the gene matches. The CDR3 has 18 amino acids. Germline V gene sequence: CDR1 MNHEY, CDR2 SVGEGT. CDR3 nucleotide sequence: TGTGCCAGCAGTTTTAGGGGGACTAGCGGGAGCTCCTACAATGAGCAGTTCTTC. It translates to CASSFRGTSGSSYNEQFF.

This clonotype turned up a few times. The genes are TRBV3-1 and TRBJ2-7; no reliable D call. V gave up 4 bases and J gave up 7 bases, with 14 bases separating them. Germline lookup yields CDR1 LGHDT and CDR2 YNNKEL (reference sequence). The CDR3 spans 13 residues. The CDR3 here is CASSRARSEEQYF. As DNA, the CDR3 is TGTGCCAGCAGCCGTGCACGGTCTGAAGAGCAGTACTTC.

This clonotype showed up many times. The chain joins TRBV6-2 or TRBV6-3 to TRBJ2-7; possibly TRBD1 for D (6 bases). The CDR3 sequence is 11 residues long. The V end lost 5 bases, the J end lost 6 bases, and 8 bases lay between the germline ends. Looked up from germline, CDR1 is MNHEY and CDR2 is SVGEGT. CDR3 in amino acids: CASSPTGEQYF. The CDR3 coding sequence is TGTGCCAGCAGTCCGACAGGCGAGCAGTACTTC.

This chain connects TRBV29-1 to TRBJ1-2; 7 bases are shared with TRBD1. Germline trimming cut 4 bases from V and 5 bases from J; bases unmatched to any gene: 7. The germline V gene encodes CDR1 SQVTM and CDR2 ANQGSEA. This CDR3 has 13 residues. CDR3 in amino acids: CSVGDSTSYGYTF. CDR3 bases: TGCAGCGTTGGGGACAGCACCAGTTATGGCTACACCTTC.

On this clonotype: A single base separates this from a much larger clone, so it may be a read error. The chain has TRBV12-3 or TRBV12-4 and TRBJ2-7; no clear D gene. The CDR3 loop spans 16 amino acids. The CDR3 DNA reads as TGTGCCAGCAGTACCACCCCGGTGGGGATGCCTTACGAGCAGTGCTTC. Translated, it gives CASSTTPVGMPYEQCF.

This clonotype was observed many times. The chain uses TRBV7-8 and TRBJ2-1, with 12 bases that match TRBD1. CDR3 length equals 14 residues. Germline loops: CDR1 SGHVS, CDR2 FQNEAQ. V trimming: 7 bases; J trimming: 8 bases; junction bases outside the gene matches: 6. The CDR3 protein is CASTTGQGAYEQFF. CDR3 DNA: TGTGCCAGCACCACGGGACAGGGGGCTTATGAGCAGTTCTTC. Based on the CDR3 plus reference TRBV7-8 and TRBJ2-1, the full variable domain is GAGVSQSPRYKVAKRGQDVALRCDPISGHVSLFWYQQALGQGPEFLTYFQNEAQLDKSGLPSDRFFAERPEGSVSTLKIQRTQQEDSAVYLCASTTGQGAYEQFFGPGTRLTVL.

The chain links TRBV6-2 or TRBV6-3 to TRBJ1-1; D uncertain. Germline CDR1 and CDR2: MNHEY and SVGEGT. The germline V and J ends were trimmed by 2 bases and 1 base, with 11 bases remaining between them. This CDR3 is built from 15 residues. The CDR3 sequence: CASSYVESWNTEAFF. DNA for the CDR3: TGTGCCAGCAGTTACGTCGAGAGCTGGAACACTGAAGCTTTCTTT.

This clonotype has ten or more counts. V is TRBV11-1 and J is TRBJ2-1, with 9 bases lining up with TRBD2. CDR3 length: 14 amino acids. CDR1 and CDR2 from the germline V gene are SGHAT and FQDESV (reference sequence). V was pared by 7 bases and J by 7 bases, with 8 bases of the junction left unmatched. In DNA, the CDR3 is TGTGCCAGCACCGAACTAGCGGGTTGGAATGAGCAGTTCTTC. Translation: CASTELAGWNEQFF. Drawing the rest from reference TRBV11-1 and TRBJ2-1, the complete variable domain is EAEVAQSPRYKITEKSQAVAFWCDPISGHATLYWYRQILGQGPELLVQFQDESVVDDSQLPKDRFSAERLKGVDSTLKIQPAELGDSAMYLCASTELAGWNEQFFGPGTRLTVL.

This clonotype was found many times. V gene TRBV30 combines with J gene TRBJ1-5, with 7 bases aligning to TRBD1. V lost 0 bases to trimming and J lost 7 bases; unmatched junction nucleotides: 6. This CDR3 comprises 14 residues. The germline CDR1 and CDR2 sequences are GTSNPN and SVGIG (reference sequence). CDR3 in amino acids: CAWSVKGGGQPQHF. The CDR3 nucleotides are TGTGCCTGGAGTGTAAAAGGAGGGGGCCAGCCCCAGCATTTT.

This clonotype has a count of ten or more. The chain carries TRBV6-1 and TRBJ2-5; no definite D call. The CDR3 contains 16 residues. V was cut by 7 bases and J by 1 base, with 19 bases left in between. Germline V gene data show CDR1 as MNHNS and CDR2 as SASEGT. The CDR3 is CASTQYPTAPQETQYF. The CDR3 nucleotides are TGTGCCAGCACCCAATACCCGACGGCGCCCCAAGAGACCCAGTACTTC.

DNA of the CDR3: TGCAGTGCTTTACTAGCGGATTCCTACAATGAGCAGTTCTTC. This sequence encodes CSALLADSYNEQFF. The J gene is TRBJ2-1, the V gene TRBV20-1, with 8 bases lining up with TRBD2. Germline V gives CDR1 DFQATT, CDR2 SNEGSKA (reference sequence). The CDR3 length is 14 residues. Losses at the gene ends were 5 bases for V and 1 base for J; bases not matched to a gene: 4.

The table lists this clonotype with many counts. The chain recombines TRBV6-6 with TRBJ2-1, with D perhaps matching TRBD1 or TRBD2 (5 bases each). Per the germline V gene, CDR1 is MNHNY and CDR2 is SVGAGI (reference sequence). Trimming cost V 2 bases and J 9 bases, with 11 bases left between them. The CDR3 is made up of 13 amino acids. CDR3 in DNA: TGTGCCAGCAGTTACCCCGGGACCACTGAGCAGTTCTTC. It translates to CASSYPGTTEQFF.

J is TRBJ2-5 and V is TRBV7-9; D call uncertain. Germline V gene data show CDR1 as SEHNR and CDR2 as FQNEAQ (reference sequence). There are 15 residues in the CDR3. The germline V and J ends were trimmed by 5 bases and 5 bases, with 18 bases remaining between them. Written as DNA, the CDR3 is TGTGCCAGCAGCAACACAAAGTCTGAATATGAGACCCAGTACTTC. Protein sequence: CASSNTKSEYETQYF.

This clonotype has at least ten counts. This sequence joins TRBV5-1 and TRBJ2-1, with TRBD2 identical over 11 bases. Germline values: CDR1 SGHRS, CDR2 YFSETQ. CDR3 length: 16 residues. V lost 0 bases and J lost 6; bases outside the gene matches: 5. This CDR3 is CASSLELAGVGNEQFF. For the CDR3, the DNA is TGCGCCAGCAGCTTGGAACTAGCGGGAGTCGGCAATGAGCAGTTCTTC.

This clonotype turned up a few times. Being one base from a much bigger clone, this may be a read error. The V and J genes are TRBV9 and TRBJ1-1; D unclear. V dropped 3 bases and J dropped 0 bases, with 15 bases sitting between them. Germline CDR1 reads SGDLS; CDR2 reads YYNGEE. The CDR3 totals 16 residues. CDR3 sequence reads: CASSGADGDLNTEAFF. CDR3 DNA: TGTGCCAGCAGCGGAGCCGATGGCGACCTGAACACTGAAGCTTTCTTT.

This clonotype was picked up a small number of times. This chain joins TRBV20-1 and TRBJ1-4; no reliable D call. Germline-derived CDR1 and CDR2 are DFQATT and SNEGSKA (reference sequence). Trimming stripped 6 bases from V and 6 bases from J, with 17 bases between. The CDR3 extends over 14 amino acids. Here the CDR3 DNA reads TGCAGTGCCTTCCCGTTGGTCGGTGATGAAAAACTGTTTTTT. Protein: CSAFPLVGDEKLFF.

This clonotype has just a few counts. The V call is TRBV3-1, the J call TRBJ2-1; D is uncertain. The CDR3 sequence is 16 residues long. Trimming removed 0 bases from V and 10 bases from J, with 19 bases in between. Germline V gene data show CDR1 as LGHDT and CDR2 as YNNKEL (reference sequence). The CDR3 sequence: CASSQDKGSPIGEQFF. The CDR3 DNA is TGTGCCAGCAGCCAAGATAAAGGGTCCCCAATAGGGGAGCAGTTCTTC.

The chain uses TRBV5-1 and TRBJ1-2; D is unresolved. The CDR3 covers 15 residues. V was shortened by 1 base and J by 4 bases, with 14 bases between the two germline ends. Looked up from germline, CDR1 is SGHRS and CDR2 is YFSETQ. The CDR3 loop reads CASSLIPEAGYGYTF. The CDR3 DNA is TGCGCCAGCAGCTTGATCCCGGAAGCGGGCTATGGCTACACCTTC.

The sample holds a few counts of this clonotype. The chain recombines TRBV27 with TRBJ2-3; no reliable D call. Trimming shortened V by 0 bases and J by 5 bases, and 9 bases separated the two germline ends. Germline V gives CDR1 MNHEY, CDR2 SMNVEV (reference sequence). This CDR3 spans 14 amino acids. The CDR3 DNA is TGTGCCAGCAGTTTATCGCAAACGGGAGATACGCAGTATTTT. Its protein product is CASSLSQTGDTQYF.

This clonotype was picked up many times. The V and J genes are TRBV12-3 or TRBV12-4 and TRBJ2-7; D call uncertain. The ends were cut back, 6 bases at V and 2 bases at J, with 11 bases in the middle. This CDR3 is 13 amino acids long. The CDR3 nucleotides read TGTGCCAGCAGAAAGGACGGAACCTACGAGCAGTACTTC. It specifies CASRKDGTYEQYF.